This T cell receptor beta chain was recovered during a study of T cells in Graves' hyperthyroidism and ophthalmopathy. This clonotype showed up many times. Its antigen is unknown. TCR beta CDR3 regions were amplified from RNA transcripts. The HTBI primer set drove a first-round RT-PCR of the TCR CDR3. TCRdb reanalysed the multiplex PCR reads using MiXCR and keeps one entry per CDR3 protein. This sample has around 600,000 distinct CDR3 sequences, with roughly 15% found just once. Fresh 10 ml peripheral blood yielded PBMCs. Study-level points and caveats: A 13 V-J signature model discriminated ophthalmopathy versus stable hyperthyroidism.

This clonotype was obtained from a woman between 40 and 50 years old with Graves' ophthalmopathy. The specimen was blood.

The CDR3 loop is CASSPTAIQETQYF. Here the CDR3 DNA reads TGTGCCAGCAGCCCTACAGCAATTCAAGAGACCCAGTACTTC. The chain recombines TRBV11-2 with TRBJ2-5; D gene unclear. V shed 5 bases and J shed 2 bases, with 12 bases lying between them. CDR3 size: 14 residues. From germline, CDR1 is SGHAT and CDR2 FQNNGV.